One and the same sample provided the 24 T cell receptor beta chains below, sequenced in a study of blood T cell repertoires in COVID-19. Produced via immunoSEQ multiplex PCR; TCRdb's table is partial and in-frame only. The sample holds about 250,000 clones, 80% to 90% seen once. Sequenced input: PBMCs or T cells enriched from blood (not recorded which). The source is a man aged 18 to 30 who had recovered from COVID-19.

The chain combines TRBV21-1 with TRBJ1-4; the table's D call, TRBD1, was not checked against the DNA. TRBV21-1 is designated a pseudogene. This CDR3 comprises 13 residues. In nucleotides, the CDR3 is TGTGCCAGCTGGGACAGGGATAGGGAAAAACTGTTTTTT. Residues: CASWDRDREKLFF.

V is TRBV18 and J is TRBJ1-3, with no clear D. Germline V gene data show CDR1 as KGHSH and CDR2 as LQKENI. CDR3 length: 14 residues. With 6 bases removed from V and 0 bases from J, the gap between germline ends came to 9 bases. CDR3 in DNA: TGTGCCAGCTCCCAACTAGACTCTGGAAACACCATATATTTT. Its protein product is CASSQLDSGNTIYF.

The gene calls are TRBV29-1 and TRBJ1-2; D is unresolved. V lost 3 bases and J 2 bases, leaving 16 bases between the germline ends. From germline, CDR1 is SQVTM and CDR2 ANQGSEA. The CDR3 runs 15 residues. CDR3 region: CSVDSETWRNYGYTF. CDR3 nucleotide sequence: TGCAGCGTTGATTCCGAGACCTGGAGGAACTATGGCTACACCTTC.

The chain couples TRBV11-3 to TRBJ2-1; 11 bases line up with TRBD2. The CDR3 runs 15 residues. Germline V gene sequence: CDR1 SGHNT, CDR2 YENEEA. The ends lost 2 bases at V and 9 bases at J; junction bases unmatched: 6. CDR3 nucleotide sequence: TGTGCCAGCAGCTTACGACTAGCGGGATTGGTTGAGCAGTTCTTC. Residues: CASSLRLAGLVEQFF.

The genes are TRBV7-8 and TRBJ2-1, with 9 bases that match TRBD2. The CDR3 runs to 17 residues. Germline trimming cut 1 base from V and 1 base from J; bases unmatched to any gene: 5. From germline, CDR1 is SGHVS and CDR2 FQNEAQ. In DNA, the CDR3 is TGTGCCAGCAGCTTAGGTGGAGCGGGAGGTTCCTACAATGAGCAGTTCTTC. This encodes CASSLGGAGGSYNEQFF.

This rearrangement joins TRBV11-3 to TRBJ1-3; D is undetermined. The CDR3 contains 13 residues. Germline loops: CDR1 SGHNT, CDR2 YENEEA. The V and J ends lost 3 bases and 3 bases respectively, with 6 bases between them. The CDR3 DNA follows: TGTGCCAGCAGCTTTAGCGATGGAAACACCATATATTTT. This encodes CASSFSDGNTIYF.

The chain links TRBV3-1 (or the pseudogene TRBV3-2) to TRBJ2-7; D is undetermined. The CDR3 is 13 amino acids. Germline V CDR1 and CDR2: LGHDT, YNNKEL (reference sequence). V was shortened by 1 base and J by 3 bases, with 7 bases between the two germline ends. The CDR3 loop is CASSQAGRYEQYF. CDR3 DNA: TGTGCCAGCAGCCAAGCGGGTCGCTACGAGCAGTACTTC.

The rearrangement joins TRBV7-2 to TRBJ2-5, with 7 bases aligning to TRBD2. Germline V gene data show CDR1 as SGHTA and CDR2 as FQGNSA. The ends lost 3 bases at V and 1 base at J; junction bases unmatched: 2. This CDR3 is built from 14 residues. This chain's CDR3 is CASSLAGAQETQYF. The CDR3 DNA reads as TGTGCCAGCAGCTTGGCGGGAGCCCAAGAGACCCAGTACTTC.

The J gene is TRBJ2-3, the V gene TRBV11-3; D possibly corresponds to TRBD2 (6 bases). The V gene lost 6 bases and the J gene lost 3 bases, with 16 bases spanning the gap. The CDR3 contains 15 residues. Germline V gene lookup returns CDR1 SGHNT and CDR2 YENEEA. CDR3 sequence: CASSLAFGGTDTQYF. The CDR3 DNA reads TGTGCCAGCAGTCTCGCTTTTGGAGGGACAGATACGCAGTATTTT.

CDR3 protein: CASSGRGTEAFF. The DNA for the CDR3 is TGTGCCAGTAGCGGAAGGGGCACTGAAGCTTTCTTT. The V call is TRBV19, the J call TRBJ1-1, with D possibly being TRBD1 (5 bases). The CDR3 is 12 amino acids. Germline CDR1 LNHDA, CDR2 SQIVND (reference sequence). V was cut by 6 bases and J by 4 bases, with 9 bases left in between.

V is TRBV10-3 and J is TRBJ2-7, with a possible D match to TRBD1 (5 bases). CDR1 is ENHRY and CDR2 is SYGVKD in the germline V gene. The ends were cut back, 4 bases at V and 4 bases at J, with 17 bases in the middle. The CDR3 totals 15 residues. The CDR3 sequence is CAISAHQGKGYEQYF. CDR3 nucleotide sequence: TGTGCCATCAGTGCCCATCAGGGAAAAGGGTACGAGCAGTACTTC.

V usage is TRBV30 and J usage is TRBJ1-5; the D gene is possibly TRBD1 (6 bases). The germline V gene has CDR1 GTSNPN and CDR2 SVGIG (reference sequence). The CDR3 extends over 14 amino acids. V was cut by 3 bases and J by 5 bases, with 14 bases left in between. CDR3 sequence reads: CAWSVDRLHQPQHF. In nucleotides, the CDR3 is TGTGCCTGGAGCGTTGACAGGTTGCATCAGCCCCAGCATTTT.

This chain links TRBV2 with TRBJ2-3; a weak D match, TRBD2 (5 bases). CDR1 and CDR2 from the germline V gene are SNHLY and FYNNEI. Trimming shortened V by 6 bases and J by 8 bases, and 12 bases separated the two germline ends. This CDR3 region has 12 residues. CDR3 region: CASSELGPTQYF. The CDR3 DNA reads TGTGCCAGCAGCGAACTAGGCCCTACGCAGTATTTT.

This sequence joins TRBV12-3 or TRBV12-4 and TRBJ1-2; D is uncertain. There are 13 residues in the CDR3. Trimming pared 6 bases from V and 8 bases from J, leaving 16 bases between. The CDR3 bases are TGTGCCAGCAGCCGTGGTCTTTCCTACGGCTACACCTTC. Its protein product is CASSRGLSYGYTF.

With regard to this clone: This may be a read error, as it is one base from a much larger clone. The chain is built from TRBV5-1 and TRBJ1-1, with TRBD1 matching over 8 bases. Losses at the gene ends were 0 bases for V and 4 bases for J; bases not matched to a gene: 2. This CDR3 spans 14 amino acids. Germline V gene data show CDR1 as SGHRS and CDR2 as YFSETQ. The CDR3 sequence: CASSLATGGTEAFF. The DNA of the CDR3 is TGCGCCAGCAGCTTGGCCACAGGGGGCACTGAAGCTTTCTTT.

Of note for this clone: Additional DNA sequences in this sample encode the identical CDR3. V gene TRBV2 combines with J gene TRBJ2-5, with D uncertain. Trimming stripped 1 base from V and 1 base from J, with 4 bases between. CDR1 and CDR2 from the germline V gene are SNHLY and FYNNEI. The length of the CDR3 is 13 residues. This chain's CDR3 is CASSEDSQETQYF. The DNA for the CDR3 is TGTGCCAGCAGTGAAGACAGCCAAGAGACCCAGTACTTC.

About this clone itself: At the DNA level, this CDR3 is encoded by other sequences in the same sample as well. The rearrangement joins TRBV19 to TRBJ1-5, with 10 bases matching TRBD1. The CDR3 spans 14 residues. Germline V gives CDR1 LNHDA, CDR2 SQIVND (reference sequence). Trimming cost V 6 bases and J 2 bases; bases outside gene matches: 1. Written as DNA, the CDR3 is TGTGCCAGTAGCGGGACAGGGGGCAATCAGCCCCAGCATTTT. This codes for CASSGTGGNQPQHF.

V usage is TRBV6-4 and J usage is TRBJ2-1, with 7 bases aligning to TRBD2. The CDR3 spans 15 residues. V shed 0 bases, J shed 2 bases, and the junction held 1 base outside the gene matches. The germline V gene encodes CDR1 MRHNA and CDR2 SNTAGT. Here the CDR3 reads CASSDSGGPYNEQFF. CDR3 bases: TGTGCCAGCAGTGACTCGGGAGGGCCCTACAATGAGCAGTTCTTC.

This clone was seen a few times. The V and J genes are TRBV7-9 and TRBJ1-1; weak D call: TRBD1 (5 bases). Germline CDR1 is SEHNR and CDR2 is FQNEAQ (reference sequence). Trimming removed 5 bases from V and 6 bases from J, with 16 bases in between. The CDR3 is 14 amino acids. CDR3 loop: CASSEIQGQPEAFF. CDR3 in DNA: TGTGCCAGCAGCGAAATTCAGGGTCAGCCTGAAGCTTTCTTT.

The chain couples TRBV7-2 to TRBJ1-2, with D possibly matching TRBD1 (6 bases). The germline V gene encodes CDR1 SGHTA and CDR2 FQGNSA. The CDR3 is made up of 17 amino acids. V was trimmed by 5 bases and J by 3 bases, leaving 22 bases between them. CDR3 loop: CASSPVGTGYSYYGYTF. CDR3 DNA sequence: TGTGCCAGCAGCCCTGTGGGCACAGGGTATTCGTACTATGGCTACACCTTC.

The chain is built from TRBV5-4 and TRBJ2-1, with TRBD1 identical over 9 bases. The length of the CDR3 is 13 residues. Per germline, CDR1 SGHNT and CDR2 YYREEE (reference sequence). Trimming at V came to 4 bases and at J to 9 bases, leaving 5 bases not matched to a gene. The CDR3 DNA is TGTGCCAGCAGCCTACAGGGGGCGTTTGAGCAGTTCTTC. It codes for CASSLQGAFEQFF.

CDR3 nucleotides: TGCGCCAGCAGGATGACACCTTTGAACACTGAAGCTTTCTTT. It codes for CASRMTPLNTEAFF. The chain couples TRBV10-1 to TRBJ1-1; D is unresolved. This CDR3 is built from 14 residues. Trimming left V 6 bases short and J 0 bases short, with 11 bases between. Germline CDR1 WNHNN, CDR2 SYGVQD (reference sequence).

The rearrangement links TRBV5-4 to TRBJ1-1; TRBD1 matches 11 bases. V was pared by 4 bases and J by 7 bases, with 12 bases of the junction left unmatched. The CDR3 is made up of 16 amino acids. Germline values: CDR1 SGHNT, CDR2 YYREEE (reference sequence). The CDR3 nucleotides are TGTGCCAGCAGCGACCGGGACAGGGGGGATTACAATGAAGCTTTCTTT. Its translation: CASSDRDRGDYNEAFF.

V usage is TRBV3-1 (or the pseudogene TRBV3-2) and J usage is TRBJ1-3; 8 nucleotides match TRBD1. The ends lost 0 bases at V and 7 bases at J; junction bases unmatched: 8. Germline loops: CDR1 LGHDT, CDR2 YNNKEL (reference sequence). This CDR3 is 16 amino acids long. The CDR3 DNA sequence: TGTGCCAGCAGCCAAGAAGTTATTACAGGGGGGAACACCATATATTTT. Translated: CASSQEVITGGNTIYF.